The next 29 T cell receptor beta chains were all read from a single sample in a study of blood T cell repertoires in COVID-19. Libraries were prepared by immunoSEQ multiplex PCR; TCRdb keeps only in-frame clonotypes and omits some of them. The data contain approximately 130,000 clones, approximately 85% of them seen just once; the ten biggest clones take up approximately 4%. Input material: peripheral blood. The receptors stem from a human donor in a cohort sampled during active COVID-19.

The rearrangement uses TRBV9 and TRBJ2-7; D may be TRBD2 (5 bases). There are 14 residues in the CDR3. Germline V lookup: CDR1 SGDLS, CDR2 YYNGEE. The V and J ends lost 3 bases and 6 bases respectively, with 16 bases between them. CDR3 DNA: TGTGCCAGCAGCGATCCGGGGAAGACGTCCGAGCAGTACTTC. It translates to CASSDPGKTSEQYF.

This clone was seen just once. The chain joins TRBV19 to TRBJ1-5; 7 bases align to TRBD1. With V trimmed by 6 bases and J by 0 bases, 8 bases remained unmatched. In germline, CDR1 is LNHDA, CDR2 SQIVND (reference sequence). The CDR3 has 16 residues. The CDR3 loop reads CASRPGTAYSNQPQHF. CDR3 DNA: TGTGCCAGTAGACCGGGGACAGCGTATAGCAATCAGCCCCAGCATTTT.

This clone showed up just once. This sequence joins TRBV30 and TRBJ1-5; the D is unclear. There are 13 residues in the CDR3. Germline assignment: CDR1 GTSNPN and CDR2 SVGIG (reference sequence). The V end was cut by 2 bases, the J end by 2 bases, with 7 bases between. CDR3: CAWSPGGNQPQHF. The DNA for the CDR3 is TGTGCCTGGAGTCCCGGGGGCAATCAGCCCCAGCATTTT.

CDR3 loop: CASSMGAANYGYTF. The CDR3 region has the DNA TGTGCCAGTAGTATGGGGGCAGCTAACTATGGCTACACCTTC. V and J are TRBV19 and TRBJ1-2; tentatively, D is TRBD1 (6 bases). The CDR3 extends over 14 amino acids. The V end was cut by 3 bases, the J end by 0 bases, with 8 bases between. The germline V gene has CDR1 LNHDA and CDR2 SQIVND (reference sequence).

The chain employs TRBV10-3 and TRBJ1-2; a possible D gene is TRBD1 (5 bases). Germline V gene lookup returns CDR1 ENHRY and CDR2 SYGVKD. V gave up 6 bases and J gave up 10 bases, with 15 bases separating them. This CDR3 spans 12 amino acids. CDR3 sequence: CAISTGSPLYTF. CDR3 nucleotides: TGTGCCATCAGCACAGGCTCCCCTCTCTACACCTTC.

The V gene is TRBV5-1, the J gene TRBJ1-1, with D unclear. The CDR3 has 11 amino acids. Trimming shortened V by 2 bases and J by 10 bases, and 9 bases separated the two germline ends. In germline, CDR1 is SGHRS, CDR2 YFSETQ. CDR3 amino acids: CASSFGGLAFF. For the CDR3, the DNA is TGCGCCAGCAGCTTTGGAGGTTTAGCTTTCTTT.

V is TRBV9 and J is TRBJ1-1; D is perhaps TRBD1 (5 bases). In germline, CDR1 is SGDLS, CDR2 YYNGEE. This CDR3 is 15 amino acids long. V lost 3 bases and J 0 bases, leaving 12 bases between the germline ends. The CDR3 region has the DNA TGTGCCAGCAGCGCCCATTCGACAGTGAACACTGAAGCTTTCTTT. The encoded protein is CASSAHSTVNTEAFF. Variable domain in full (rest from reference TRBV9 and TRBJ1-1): DSGVTQTPKHLITATGQRVTLRCSPRSGDLSVYWYQQSLDQGLQFLIQYYNGEERAKGNILERFSAQQFPDLHSELNLSSLELGDSALYFCASSAHSTVNTEAFFGQGTRLTVV.

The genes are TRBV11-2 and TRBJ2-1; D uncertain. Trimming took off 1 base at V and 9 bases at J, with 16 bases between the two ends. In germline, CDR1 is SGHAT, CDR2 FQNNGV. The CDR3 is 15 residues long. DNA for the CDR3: TGTGCCAGCAGCTTAGCCCTAAACCTCGACACTGAGCAGTTCTTC. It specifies CASSLALNLDTEQFF.

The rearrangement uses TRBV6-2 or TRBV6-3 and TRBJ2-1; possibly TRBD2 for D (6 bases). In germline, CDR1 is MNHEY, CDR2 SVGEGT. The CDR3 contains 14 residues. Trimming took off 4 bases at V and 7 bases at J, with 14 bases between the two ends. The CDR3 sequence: CASSFLRGTNEQFF. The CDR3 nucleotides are TGTGCCAGCAGTTTCCTCCGGGGGACGAATGAGCAGTTCTTC.

The CDR3 DNA reads TGTGCCAGCAGTTTTCAACGGGACTCTGGCTACACCTTC. The encoded protein is CASSFQRDSGYTF. The gene calls are TRBV11-2 and TRBJ1-2; D possibly corresponds to TRBD1 (5 bases). V was shortened by 6 bases and J by 7 bases, with 15 bases between the two germline ends. Germline-derived CDR1 and CDR2 are SGHAT and FQNNGV. The CDR3 runs to 13 residues. The full variable domain, in which reference TRBV11-2 and TRBJ1-2 provide the parts outside the CDR3, is EAGVAQSPRYKIIEKRQSVAFWCNPISGHATLYWYQQILGQGPKLLIQFQNNGVVDDSQLPKDRFSAERLKGVDSTLKIQPAKLEDSAVYLCASSFQRDSGYTFGSGTRLTVV.

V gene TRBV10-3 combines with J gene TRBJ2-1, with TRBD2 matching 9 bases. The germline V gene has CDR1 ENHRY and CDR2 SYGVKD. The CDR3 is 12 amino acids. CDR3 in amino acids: CGAGGLPNEQFF. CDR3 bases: TGTGGTGCGGGAGGGCTACCAAATGAGCAGTTCTTC.

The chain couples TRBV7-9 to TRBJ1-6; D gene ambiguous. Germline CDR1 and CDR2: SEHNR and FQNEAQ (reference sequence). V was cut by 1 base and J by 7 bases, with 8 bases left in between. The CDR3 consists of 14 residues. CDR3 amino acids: CASSLEVGNSPLHF. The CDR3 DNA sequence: TGTGCCAGCAGCTTAGAAGTCGGGAATTCACCCCTCCACTTT.

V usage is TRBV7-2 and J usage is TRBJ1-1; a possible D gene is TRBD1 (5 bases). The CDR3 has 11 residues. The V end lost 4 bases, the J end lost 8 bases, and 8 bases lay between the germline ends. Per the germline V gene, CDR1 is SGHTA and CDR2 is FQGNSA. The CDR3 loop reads CASSSGSEAFF. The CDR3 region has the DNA TGTGCCAGCAGCTCAGGGTCGGAAGCTTTCTTT.

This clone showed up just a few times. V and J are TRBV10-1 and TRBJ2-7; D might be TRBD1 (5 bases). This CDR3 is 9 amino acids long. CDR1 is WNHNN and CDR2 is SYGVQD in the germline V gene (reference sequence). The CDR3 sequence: CASSESKGV. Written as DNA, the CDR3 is TGCGCCAGCAGTGAGTCGAAGGGGGTC.

This CDR3 is CASSGDRGRTDTQYF. CDR3 coding DNA: TGTGCCAGCAGTGGGGACAGGGGGCGGACAGATACGCAGTATTTT. The rearrangement uses TRBV2 and TRBJ2-3, with 12 bases lining up with TRBD1. Germline V CDR1 and CDR2: SNHLY, FYNNEI. J gave up 3 bases and V 4 bases, and 2 bases lay outside the gene matches. The CDR3 runs 15 residues.

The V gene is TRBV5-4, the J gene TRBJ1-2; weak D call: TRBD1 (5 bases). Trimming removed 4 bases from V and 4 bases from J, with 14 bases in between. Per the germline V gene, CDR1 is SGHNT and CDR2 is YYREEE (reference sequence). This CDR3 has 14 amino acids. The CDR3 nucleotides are TGTGCCAGCAGCGTTTTGACAGACCCCTATGGCTACACCTTC. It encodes CASSVLTDPYGYTF.

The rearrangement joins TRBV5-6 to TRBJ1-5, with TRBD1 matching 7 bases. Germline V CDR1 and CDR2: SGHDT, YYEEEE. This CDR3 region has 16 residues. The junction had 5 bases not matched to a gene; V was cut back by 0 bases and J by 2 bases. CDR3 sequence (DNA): TGTGCCAGCAGCTTGGGGCAGGGGGGCCGCAATCAGCCCCAGCATTTT. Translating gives CASSLGQGGRNQPQHF.

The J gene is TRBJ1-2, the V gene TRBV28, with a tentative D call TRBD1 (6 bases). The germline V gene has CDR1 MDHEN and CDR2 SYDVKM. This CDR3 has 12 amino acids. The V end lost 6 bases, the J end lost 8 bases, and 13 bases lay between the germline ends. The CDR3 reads CASSSGVRGYTF. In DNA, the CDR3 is TGTGCCAGCAGCTCAGGGGTGAGAGGCTACACCTTC.

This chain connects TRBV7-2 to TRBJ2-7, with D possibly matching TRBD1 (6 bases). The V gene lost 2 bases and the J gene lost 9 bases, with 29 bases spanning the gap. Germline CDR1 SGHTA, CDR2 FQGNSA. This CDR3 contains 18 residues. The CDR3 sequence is CASSLSPSTGPPPIGQYV. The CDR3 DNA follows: TGTGCCAGCAGCTTATCGCCCTCAACAGGGCCCCCCCCTATTGGGCAGTACGTC.

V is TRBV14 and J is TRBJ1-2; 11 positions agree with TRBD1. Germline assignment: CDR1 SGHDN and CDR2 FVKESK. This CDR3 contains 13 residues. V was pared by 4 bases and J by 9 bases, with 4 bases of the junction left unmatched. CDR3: CASSRTGGNSYTF. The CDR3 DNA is TGTGCCAGCAGCCGGACAGGGGGCAACAGCTACACCTTC. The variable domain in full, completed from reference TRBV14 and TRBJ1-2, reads EAGVTQFPSHSVIEKGQTVTLRCDPISGHDNLYWYRRVMGKEIKFLLHFVKESKQDESGMPNNRFLAERTGGTYSTLKVQPAELEDSGVYFCASSRTGGNSYTFGSGTRLTVV.

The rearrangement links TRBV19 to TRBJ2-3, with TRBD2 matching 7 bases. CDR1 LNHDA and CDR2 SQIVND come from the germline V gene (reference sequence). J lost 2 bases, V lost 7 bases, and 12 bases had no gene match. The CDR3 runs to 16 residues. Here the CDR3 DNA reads TGTGCCAGTACCCCCGGAGTGCGGGGGAACACAGATACGCAGTATTTT. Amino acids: CASTPGVRGNTDTQYF.

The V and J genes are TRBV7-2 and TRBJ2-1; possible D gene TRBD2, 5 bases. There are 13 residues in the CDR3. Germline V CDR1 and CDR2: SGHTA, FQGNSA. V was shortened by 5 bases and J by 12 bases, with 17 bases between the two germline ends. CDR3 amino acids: CASSHLTSVWQFF. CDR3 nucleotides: TGTGCCAGCAGCCACCTTACTAGTGTATGGCAGTTCTTC.

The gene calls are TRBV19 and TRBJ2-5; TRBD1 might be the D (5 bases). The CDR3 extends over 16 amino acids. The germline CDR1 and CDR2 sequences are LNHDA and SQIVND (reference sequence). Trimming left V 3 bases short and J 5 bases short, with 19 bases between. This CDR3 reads CASSIGATEVSETQYF. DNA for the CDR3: TGTGCCAGTAGTATTGGGGCTACGGAAGTATCGGAGACCCAGTACTTC.

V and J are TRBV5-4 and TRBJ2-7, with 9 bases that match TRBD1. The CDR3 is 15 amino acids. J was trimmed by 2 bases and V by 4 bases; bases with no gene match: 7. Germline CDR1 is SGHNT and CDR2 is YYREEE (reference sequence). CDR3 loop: CASSPDRGGAYEQYV. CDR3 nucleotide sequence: TGTGCCAGCAGCCCGGACAGGGGCGGTGCCTACGAGCAGTACGTC.

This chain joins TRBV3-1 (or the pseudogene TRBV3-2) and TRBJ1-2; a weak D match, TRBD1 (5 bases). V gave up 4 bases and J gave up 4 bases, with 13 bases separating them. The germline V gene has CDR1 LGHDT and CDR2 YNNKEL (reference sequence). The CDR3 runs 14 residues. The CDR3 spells CASSLLDSRYGYTF. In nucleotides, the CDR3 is TGTGCCAGCAGCCTTTTAGACAGCCGCTATGGCTACACCTTC.

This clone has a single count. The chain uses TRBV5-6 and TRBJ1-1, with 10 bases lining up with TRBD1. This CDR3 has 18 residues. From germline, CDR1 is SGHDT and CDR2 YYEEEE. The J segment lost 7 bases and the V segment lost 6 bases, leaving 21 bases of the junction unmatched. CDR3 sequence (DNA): TGTGCCAGCACCCCGCCCCCCCCGGACAGGGGGAGGGGCGGTGAAGCTTTCTTT. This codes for CASTPPPPDRGRGGEAFF.

For the CDR3, the DNA is TGTGCCAGCAGGCCGGACAGGGTCTGGGAGACCCAGTACTTC. It is translated as CASRPDRVWETQYF. This chain uses TRBV6-6 with TRBJ2-5; 8 nucleotides agree with TRBD1. Per the germline V gene, CDR1 is MNHNY and CDR2 is SVGAGI (reference sequence). The CDR3 runs 14 residues. The V gene end was trimmed by 6 bases and the J gene end by 5 bases; junction bases not matched to a gene: 8.

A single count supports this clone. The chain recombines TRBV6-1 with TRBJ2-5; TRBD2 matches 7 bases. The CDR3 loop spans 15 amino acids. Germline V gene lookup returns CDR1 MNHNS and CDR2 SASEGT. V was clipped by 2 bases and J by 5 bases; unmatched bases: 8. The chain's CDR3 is CASSELSSGRETQYF. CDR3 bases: TGTGCCAGCAGTGAATTATCTAGCGGTCGGGAGACCCAGTACTTC.

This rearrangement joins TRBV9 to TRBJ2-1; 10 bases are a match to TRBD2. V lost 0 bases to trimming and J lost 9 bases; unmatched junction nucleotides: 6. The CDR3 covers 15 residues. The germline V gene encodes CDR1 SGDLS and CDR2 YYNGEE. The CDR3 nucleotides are TGTGCCAGCAGCGTAGACCCTAGCGGGAGATTTGAGCAGTTCTTC. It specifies CASSVDPSGRFEQFF.